Presented here are 3 T cell receptor beta chains from one specimen sequenced in a study of PD-L1 blockade in urothelial cancer (dated by TCRdb to the late 2010s). Libraries were built with the immunoSEQ multiplex PCR assay. TCRdb took this table from immuneACCESS and kept in-frame rearrangements with V and J called. Such tables lack part of the clones; where checked against another copy, unresolved V genes explain under half of the gap, and the rest is unexplained. The sample table contains under 40,000 clones; only one count was recorded for 75% to 85% of them. The ten biggest clones cover roughly 33% of the sample. Sample: PBMCs, taken around atezolizumab (anti-PD-L1) treatment. The receptors were sampled from a man in his sixties with urothelial cancer.

This clone is a singleton in its sample. The V and J genes are TRBV28 and TRBJ1-5; perhaps TRBD1 as D (6 bases). V lost 6 bases to trimming and J lost 3 bases, with 15 bases between them. Per germline, CDR1 MDHEN and CDR2 SYDVKM. The CDR3 has 15 amino acids. The chain's CDR3 is CASSLGAQVNQPQHF. CDR3 in DNA: TGTGCCAGCAGCTTGGGGGCACAGGTCAATCAGCCCCAGCATTTT. The complete variable domain, with remaining parts taken from reference TRBV28 and TRBJ1-5, reads DVKVTQSSRYLVKRTGEKVFLECVQDMDHENMFWYRQDPGLGLRLIYFSYDVKMKEKGDIPEGYSVSREKKERFSLILESASTNQTSMYLCASSLGAQVNQPQHFGDGTRLSIL.

V usage is TRBV19 and J usage is TRBJ2-4, with a weak D call TRBD2 (6 bases). Germline V lookup: CDR1 LNHDA, CDR2 SQIVND (reference sequence). The CDR3 sequence is 17 residues long. V was trimmed by 0 bases and J by 3 bases, leaving 15 bases between them. This chain's CDR3 is CASSIDGGTGGKNIQYF. The DNA for the CDR3 is TGTGCCAGTAGTATAGATGGCGGGACCGGGGGCAAAAACATTCAGTACTTC. The full variable domain, its missing parts supplied by reference TRBV19 and TRBJ2-4, is DGGITQSPKYLFRKEGQNVTLSCEQNLNHDAMYWYRQDPGQGLRLIYYSQIVNDFQKGDIAEGYSVSREKKESFPLTVTSAQKNPTAFYLCASSIDGGTGGKNIQYFGAGTRLSVL.

V is TRBV7-2 and J is TRBJ2-3, with 7 positions matching TRBD2. The CDR3 extends over 15 amino acids. V trimming: 4 bases; J trimming: 1 base; junction bases outside the gene matches: 5. CDR1 and CDR2 (germline): SGHTA, FQGNSA. In nucleotides, the CDR3 is TGTGCCAGCAGCTCGGGACTACCCGGCACAGATACGCAGTATTTT. Translating gives CASSSGLPGTDTQYF.